What follows is one T cell receptor (beta chain) and its context. The antigen is unknown. CDR3 length equals 16 residues. Germline V CDR1 and CDR2: MNHEY, SMNVEV (reference sequence). Trimming removed 5 bases from V and 7 bases from J; junction bases left unmatched: 11. The data belong to a study of cytomegalovirus exposure and HLA in healthy donors. The method was immunoSEQ multiplex PCR; TCRdb's version includes in-frame clones alone and lacks a portion of them. The data contain more than 110,000 clones, about nine tenths of them singletons. Study conclusions and caveats: Listed as cytomegalovirus-associated were around 160 TCR beta chains.

This sequence joins TRBV27 and TRBJ1-5; 10 nucleotides match TRBD1. The specimen was PBMCs. The TCR comes from a man younger than 30 in good health and CMV-seronegative. CDR3 in amino acids: CASSPEGTGVGQPQHF. Here the CDR3 DNA reads TGTGCCAGCAGTCCCGAAGGGACAGGGGTTGGGCAGCCCCAGCATTTT.